The clone carrying this TCR beta chain has a handful of counts. These data belong to a study of neoadjuvant anti-PD-1 for oral cavity cancer. This CDR3 comprises 13 residues. The V end was cut by 8 bases, the J end by 2 bases, with 13 bases between. The germline CDR1 and CDR2 sequences are GTSNPN and SVGIG (reference sequence). Only in-frame clones appear in the TCRdb table, and some are missing; sequencing was by immunoSEQ multiplex PCR. Among tens of thousands of clones, around four fifths were seen once, and the ten largest hold roughly 3.4%. Sequencing used PBMCs, obtained before nivolumab (anti-PD-1) treatment. This TCR came from a person between 35 and 79 years old with oral cavity squamous cell carcinoma. The chain carries TRBV30 and TRBJ1-3; D is possibly TRBD1 (5 bases). CDR3 amino acids: CAQDTQTGNTIYF. CDR3 in DNA: TGTGCCCAGGACACGCAGACTGGAAACACCATATATTTT.